The rows below give T cell receptor beta chains drawn from one sample of a study of OX40 agonist ivuxolimab in advanced cancers. The data were produced by immunoSEQ multiplex PCR, yet TCRdb's version contains in-frame clones alone and is incomplete. The top ten hold more than 9% of the sample, which has tens of thousands of clones, approximately 90% seen once. The sequencing here drew on CD4+ or CD8+ T cells sorted from blood, taken in a trial of the OX40 agonist ivuxolimab. Receptors originate from an adult with an advanced solid tumor such as melanoma, head and neck, liver or kidney cancer. Each CDR3 is given with its conserved first and last residue. D genes are given only for firm matches. A row's size may be missing; if present it is once, few, many or a size class.

CDR3aa: CASSLNIGDPSYEQYF
CDR3nt: TGTGCCAGCAGCTTAAATATCGGGGACCCCTCCTACGAGCAGTACTTC
abundance: NA
v_gene: TRBV7-9
j_gene: TRBJ2-7
d_gene: NA
len: 16

CDR3aa: CASGDSNEDTQYF
CDR3nt: TGTGCCAGCGGGGACAGTAACGAGGATACGCAGTATTTT
abundance: NA
v_gene: TRBV25-1
j_gene: TRBJ2-3
d_gene: TRBD1
len: 13

CDR3aa: CASSQDRVTGELFF
CDR3nt: TGCGCCAGCAGCCAAGATCGAGTTACCGGGGAGCTGTTTTTT
abundance: NA
v_gene: TRBV4-1
j_gene: TRBJ2-2
d_gene: NA
len: 14

CDR3aa: CASSIRQGAADTQYF
CDR3nt: TGTGCCAGCAGCATCCGACAGGGGGCGGCAGATACGCAGTATTTT
abundance: NA
v_gene: TRBV27
j_gene: TRBJ2-3
d_gene: TRBD1
len: 15

CDR3aa: CASSNPGYEQYF
CDR3nt: TGTGCCAGCAGTAACCCAGGGTACGAGCAGTACTTC
abundance: NA
v_gene: TRBV6-1
j_gene: TRBJ2-7
d_gene: NA
len: 12

CDR3aa: CASSLGGWNTEAFF
CDR3nt: TGTGCCAGCAGCTTAGGCGGATGGAACACTGAAGCTTTCTTT
abundance: NA
v_gene: TRBV11-2
j_gene: TRBJ1-1
d_gene: NA
len: 14

CDR3aa: CASSIVGSRRTDTQYF
CDR3nt: TGTGCCAGCAGCATTGTGGGTAGCCGGAGGACAGATACGCAGTATTTT
abundance: NA
v_gene: TRBV5-4
j_gene: TRBJ2-3
d_gene: NA
len: 16

CDR3aa: CASSFDRSSGANVLTF
CDR3nt: TGTGCCAGCAGCTTTGACAGAAGCTCTGGGGCCAACGTCCTGACTTTC
abundance: NA
v_gene: TRBV7-9
j_gene: TRBJ2-6
d_gene: NA
len: 16

CDR3aa: CASSVGLAGHTGELFF
CDR3nt: TGTGCCAGCAGCGTAGGGCTAGCGGGGCACACCGGGGAGCTGTTTTTT
abundance: few
v_gene: TRBV9
j_gene: TRBJ2-2
d_gene: TRBD2
len: 16

CDR3aa: CASSYIPGTYGYTF
CDR3nt: TGTGCCAGCAGCTACATTCCGGGGACCTATGGCTACACCTTC
abundance: NA
v_gene: TRBV7-7
j_gene: TRBJ1-2
d_gene: NA
len: 14

CDR3aa: CASSSPWTSEGNEQFF
CDR3nt: TGTGCCAGCAGTTCCCCCTGGACTAGCGAGGGCAATGAGCAGTTCTTC
abundance: NA
v_gene: TRBV27
j_gene: TRBJ2-1
d_gene: TRBD2
len: 16